This entry lists 5 T cell receptor beta chains sequenced from one sample in a study of regulatory T cells in long-lasting Graves disease. The time point was: persistent/refractory GD, antithyroid drugs over 5 years with positive TRAb. From PBMCs, RNA was extracted and then used to make the TCR library. Through Arm-PCR of CDR3 regions and iRepertoire HTBI primers, TCR beta libraries were built. A single record per CDR3 protein comes from TCRdb applying MiXCR to the multiplex PCR reads. The sample carries approximately 400,000 distinct CDR3 sequences, 20% to 30% recorded once. Here the sequenced sample was peripheral blood mononuclear cells (PBMCs), taken when the disease was refractory, from a patient treated with antithyroid drugs. These receptors originate from a female donor with Graves disease.

This clonotype was seen a few times. The CDR3 coding sequence is TGTGCCAGCAGTGCTAGCGGGAGCGGCAATGAGCAGTTCTTC. Translating gives CASSASGSGNEQFF. The V gene is TRBV7-3, the J gene TRBJ2-1; 10 bases are a match to TRBD2. The CDR3 extends over 14 amino acids. Germline assignment: CDR1 SGHTA and CDR2 FQGTGA. J was trimmed by 6 bases and V by 6 bases; bases with no gene match: 5.

Comments on this clonotype: A much larger clone lies a single base off, so this may be a read error. The chain employs TRBV6-2 or TRBV6-3 and TRBJ2-2; D possibly corresponds to TRBD1 (6 bases). The germline CDR1 and CDR2 sequences are MNHEY and SVGEGT. This CDR3 is built from 15 residues. In DNA, the CDR3 is TGTGCCAACAGTATGCAGGGGTCGAACACCGGGGAGCTGTTTTTT. This gives the protein CANSMQGSNTGELFF.

There are a few counts of this clonotype. The genes are TRBV7-2 and TRBJ2-5; D not certain. CDR3 length equals 14 residues. The V gene lost 5 bases and the J gene lost 5 bases, with 15 bases spanning the gap. Germline V lookup: CDR1 SGHTA, CDR2 FQGNSA. DNA for the CDR3: TGTGCCAGCAGCACCCAGGACGCTAGGGAGACCCAGTACTTC. Translated, it gives CASSTQDARETQYF.

This clonotype has ten or more counts. This chain uses TRBV28 with TRBJ1-5, with unresolved D. Germline V CDR1 and CDR2: MDHEN, SYDVKM. The CDR3 contains 13 residues. V dropped 4 bases and J dropped 8 bases, with 12 bases sitting between them. CDR3 in DNA: TGTGCCAGCAGTTCGACGGTCCGTAAGCCCCAGCATTTT. This sequence encodes CASSSTVRKPQHF.

This clonotype has more than one count but fewer than ten. The chain combines TRBV19 with TRBJ1-2; 9 bases fit TRBD1. CDR1 and CDR2 (germline): LNHDA, SQIVND (reference sequence). The CDR3 is 15 residues long. The J segment lost 5 bases and the V segment lost 7 bases, leaving 11 bases of the junction unmatched. The CDR3 DNA reads as TGTGCCAGTACTACATCTCCGGGACAGGGATATGGCTACACCTTC. It translates to CASTTSPGQGYGYTF.